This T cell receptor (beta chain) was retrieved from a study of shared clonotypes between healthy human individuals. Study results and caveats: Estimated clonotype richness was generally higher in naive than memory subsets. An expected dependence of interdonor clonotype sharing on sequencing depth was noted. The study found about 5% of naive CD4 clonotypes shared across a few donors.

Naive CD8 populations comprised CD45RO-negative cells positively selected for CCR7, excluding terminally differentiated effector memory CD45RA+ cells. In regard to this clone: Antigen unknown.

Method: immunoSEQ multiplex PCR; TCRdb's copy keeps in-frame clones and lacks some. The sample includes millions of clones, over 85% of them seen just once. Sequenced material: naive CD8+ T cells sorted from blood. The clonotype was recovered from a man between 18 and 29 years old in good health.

The chain's CDR3 is CAWSGTMAYEQYF. The CDR3 DNA follows: TGTGCCTGGAGTGGGACGATGGCCTACGAGCAGTACTTC. This chain connects TRBV30 to TRBJ2-7, with unresolved D. The CDR3 length is 13 residues. V was pared by 1 base and J by 2 bases, with 9 bases between. CDR1 and CDR2 (germline): GTSNPN, SVGIG (reference sequence).